This T cell receptor beta chain was found in a study of T cells in women clearing cervical HPV infection (dated by TCRdb to 2016 to 2019). For context, the study as a whole: The cases were 20 to 25 women with histologically confirmed HPV16-related CIN3 or worse, and 2 of those women had invasive cancers. Cases and controls were matched on year of sample collection and on age within five years. The parent cohort enrolled 10,049 women aged 18 or older in Guanacaste, Costa Rica, during about 1992 to 1995 and followed them for over six years. Among cases, blood sampling came a median of approximately 150 days after lesion detection, with an interquartile range of about 90 to 220 days. Blood from cases was collected at the visit at which the lesion was first identified, whereas blood from controls was collected once infection was no longer detected. Controls were under 30 women whose single incident HPV16 infection cleared within 12 months without precancer or cancer developing. Since HLA typing was available for only a few women, HLA type could not be ruled out as a confounder. As quality controls, five blinded duplicates were added to each group, bringing the total to about 60 samples made up of roughly 50 participants and 10 or so replicates. Cases had a median age of approximately 35 years compared with 38 for controls, and baseline characteristics showed no significant differences between the groups. The exploratory proof-of-principle case-control study was nested within the Guanacaste HPV Natural History Study in Costa Rica and compared TCR repertoires across cervical HPV16 outcomes. What the study reported, not specific to this receptor: CIN3+ cases had significantly higher TCR repertoire richness than controls across sequencing depths, but evenness did not differ between the groups. Cases were distinguished from controls with an estimated AUC of about 0.8 by random forest classifiers combining richness and V gene abundances. The cross-sectional design could not show whether the associations came before the infection or were a result of it, and neither effector/memory subsets nor HPV-specific T cells were isolated. Because T-cell numbers per sample were unknown, differences in richness could reflect varying T-cell content rather than repertoire biology.

TCR beta CDR3 regions were amplified by multiplex PCR using the immunoSEQ assay from an average of about 1.2 ug genomic DNA per sample. To correct primer bias, the assay used a complete synthetic TCR repertoire to set an amplification baseline. The amplicons were sequenced using the Illumina platform. The published analysis was carried out like this. Sequences were error-corrected by clustering with frequency ratios and a modified nearest-neighbor algorithm and were then analyzed in the immunoSEQ Analyzer with IMGT gene definitions. TCR richness and evenness were averaged over 20 rarefaction repeats at each rarefaction depth, excluding samples with fewer sequences than the depth. Wilcoxon rank sum tests with FDR correction were used to compare V, D and J gene relative abundances between the groups. Blinded duplicates gave an intraclass correlation of around 96% for TCR richness and an average of about 74% across over 65 gene segments. Drawn from immuneACCESS, this table holds only the in-frame rearrangements with V and J called that TCRdb kept. Clones are partly lost; checked studies trace under half to an unresolved V gene and leave the rest unexplained. Clone size and the V and J calls come from that table; the DNA yielded D and trimming. Per the sample table, the count is under 45,000 clones. Of the sample, around 7% is held by the ten largest clones.

Every participant had a single incident cervical HPV16 infection, and women with prevalent HPV16 infections were excluded. Cervical HPV DNA was detected by MY09/MY11 PCR and genotyped by dot-blot hybridization. Around 16 mL of heparinized blood was centrifuged, after which the buffy coat was aliquoted, frozen at -30 degrees C, and then stored at -80 degrees C. Genomic DNA was extracted from buffy coat specimens using QIAGEN kits. Note on this clone: No antigen is known for it.

The receptor's source is a woman aged 18-70 years with a cervical HPV16 infection that either progressed to CIN3+ or cleared (not recorded which). The specimen was blood buffy coat.

The part of the CDR3 DNA that was read is TGCAGCGGCCAGGGACAGGGCCGGAATGAG. Its coded protein is CSGQGQGRNE. The full CDR3 is CSGQGQGRNEQFF. Rearrangement joined TRBV29-1 to TRBJ2-1; 9 bases in the junction line up with TRBD1. Read coverage stops 3 residues before the CDR3 terminus; the germline J gene supplies the remainder. The CDR3 goes from the cysteine to the phenylalanine over 13 residues. Of the CDR3's DNA, 30 bases were read; they are in frame from base 1. After removal of 7 bases from V and 7 bases from J, the junction retains 8 bases not matched to a gene. CDR1 is given as SQVTM and CDR2 as ANQGSEA, both from the germline V gene.